This passage covers 5 T cell receptor beta chains from one sample sequenced in a study of OX40 agonist ivuxolimab in advanced cancers. Only in-frame clones appear in the TCRdb table, and some are missing; sequencing was by immunoSEQ multiplex PCR. This sample has about 32,000 clones, with roughly 90% found just once. The source material was CD4+ or CD8+ T cells sorted from blood, sampled in a trial of the OX40 agonist ivuxolimab. These receptors all stem from an adult with an advanced solid tumor such as melanoma, head and neck, liver or kidney cancer.

This chain connects TRBV27 to TRBJ2-7, with D possibly TRBD1 on 6 matching bases. The V gene's germline CDR1 is MNHEY and CDR2 SMNVEV (reference sequence). Trimming pared 5 bases from V and 3 bases from J, leaving 14 bases between. The CDR3 spans 14 residues. CDR3: CASSSGQRFYEQYF. Written as DNA, the CDR3 is TGTGCCAGCAGTAGCGGACAGCGCTTCTACGAGCAGTACTTC.

This clone has only one observation. The chain's CDR3 is CASSSRTSGSLETQYF. The CDR3 DNA reads TGTGCCAGCAGCTCCCGGACTAGCGGGAGTTTAGAGACCCAGTACTTC. This chain joins TRBV7-8 and TRBJ2-5, with 13 bases that match TRBD2. The germline CDR1 and CDR2 sequences are SGHVS and FQNEAQ. With V trimmed by 4 bases and J by 4 bases, 6 bases remained unmatched. The CDR3 sequence is 16 residues long.

The V and J genes are TRBV9 and TRBJ2-2; tentatively, D is TRBD1 (6 bases). The V end was cut by 6 bases, the J end by 3 bases, with 15 bases between. The germline V gene encodes CDR1 SGDLS and CDR2 YYNGEE. The CDR3 contains 15 residues. This chain's CDR3 is CASTLTGLDTGELFF. The CDR3 nucleotides read TGTGCCAGCACCCTAACAGGGTTGGACACCGGGGAGCTGTTTTTT. Variable domain in full (rest from reference TRBV9 and TRBJ2-2): DSGVTQTPKHLITATGQRVTLRCSPRSGDLSVYWYQQSLDQGLQFLIQYYNGEERAKGNILERFSAQQFPDLHSELNLSSLELGDSALYFCASTLTGLDTGELFFGEGSRLTVL.

The chain combines TRBV15 with TRBJ2-2; D perhaps matches TRBD1 (6 bases). V was trimmed by 2 bases and J by 3 bases, leaving 13 bases between them. CDR3 length: 16 amino acids. CDR1 is LNHNV, CDR2 YYDKDF, per germline (reference sequence). CDR3: CATSRSTDSYTGELFF. The CDR3 DNA is TGTGCCACCAGCAGAAGTACGGACAGCTACACCGGGGAGCTGTTTTTT.

This clone was seen only once. The chain employs TRBV7-8 and TRBJ2-2; no reliable D call. The V and J ends lost 7 bases and 0 bases respectively, with 12 bases between them. The CDR3 contains 15 residues. Germline values: CDR1 SGHVS, CDR2 FQNEAQ. In nucleotides, the CDR3 is TGTGCCAGCACCCGTGGGCGAGCGAACACCGGGGAGCTGTTTTTT. Translated: CASTRGRANTGELFF.